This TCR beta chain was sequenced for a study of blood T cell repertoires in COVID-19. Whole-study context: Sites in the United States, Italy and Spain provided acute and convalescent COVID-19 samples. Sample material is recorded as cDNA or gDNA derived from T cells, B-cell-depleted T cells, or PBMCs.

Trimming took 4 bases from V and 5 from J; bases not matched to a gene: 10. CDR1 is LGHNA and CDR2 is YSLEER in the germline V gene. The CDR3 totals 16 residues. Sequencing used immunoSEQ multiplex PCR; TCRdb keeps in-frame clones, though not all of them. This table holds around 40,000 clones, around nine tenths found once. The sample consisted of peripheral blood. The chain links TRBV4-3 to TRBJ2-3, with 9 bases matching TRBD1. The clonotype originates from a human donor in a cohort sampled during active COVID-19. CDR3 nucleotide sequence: TGCGCCAGCAGCCGTACCTCCACAGGGGGCTTAGATACGCAGTATTTT. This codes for CASSRTSTGGLDTQYF.